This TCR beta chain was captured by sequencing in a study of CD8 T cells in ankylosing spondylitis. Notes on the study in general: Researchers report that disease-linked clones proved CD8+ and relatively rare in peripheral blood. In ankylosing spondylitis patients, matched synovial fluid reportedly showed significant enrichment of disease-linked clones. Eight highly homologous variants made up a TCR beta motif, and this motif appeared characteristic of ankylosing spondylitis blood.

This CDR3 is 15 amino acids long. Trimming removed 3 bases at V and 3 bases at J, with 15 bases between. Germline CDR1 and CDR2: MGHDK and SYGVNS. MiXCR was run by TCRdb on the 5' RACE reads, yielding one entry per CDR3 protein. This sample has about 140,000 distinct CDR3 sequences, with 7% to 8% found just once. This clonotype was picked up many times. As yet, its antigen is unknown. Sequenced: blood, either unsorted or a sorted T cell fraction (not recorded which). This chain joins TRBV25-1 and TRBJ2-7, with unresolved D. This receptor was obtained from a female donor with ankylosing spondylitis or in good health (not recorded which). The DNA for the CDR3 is TGTGCCAGCAGTGATTGGGATCTGAAGAGCTACGAGCAGTACTTC. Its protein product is CASSDWDLKSYEQYF.